This record looks at one T cell receptor beta chain sequence and its context. The antigen it binds to is not known. Nothing much larger sits one base from this clone, and base qualities are not available. This sample is drawn from a study of T cells after posttransplantation cyclophosphamide (dated by TCRdb to about 2016). For context, the study as a whole: The study tracked T cell repertoire reconstitution by TRB sequencing after myeloablative bone marrow transplantation using posttransplantation cyclophosphamide as GVHD prophylaxis. Samples from some 40 PTCy-treated patients, along with samples from 16 of their related bone marrow donors, underwent antigen receptor sequencing. Blood from all 30 or so PTCy patients who had 1-year posttransplant specimens underwent TRB sequencing. Up to about 3 additional blood samples from 2 to 5.2 years after transplant were also TRB-sequenced in 3 patients, as was pretransplant blood from 4 patients. Because TRA and TRB clonality were tightly correlated in 8 or 9 samples, subsequent TCR analyses were focused on TRB only. Public TRB sequences were compared against a database of over 3,000 sequences linked to responses to pathogens, tumor antigens, self-antigens and alloantigens.

Study-level results and caveats: At 1-2 months, donor-recipient similarity was low but rose over the first year, and the later blood repertoires were often dominated by donor CD8+ memory clones. The TRB repertoires of T cells infiltrating skin or GI tract showed only limited overlap with the TRB repertoires of T cells in blood. Across 45 or so patients, TRB clonality was highly associated with recipient CMV seropositivity and CMV reactivation, and PTCy diversity was similar to diversity in CNI/methotrexate controls.

According to the study, the label for this sample's treatment or condition signals: high-dose cyclophosphamide on days +3 and +4 as single-agent GVHD prophylaxis. PTCy patients received busulfan and fludarabine conditioning, a related or unrelated marrow graft, and cyclophosphamide on days +3 and +4. The PTCy-treated patients were enrolled in a prospective multi-institutional clinical trial. Peripheral blood and bone marrow mononuclear cells were isolated by Ficoll-Hypaque density centrifugation and cryopreserved. CD4+ and CD8+ T cells, including naive and memory subsets, were sorted by FACS using a FACSAria II. Genomic DNA was used for TRB sequencing, which was performed with the immunoSEQ assay at survey resolution or with the hsTCRB kit. The authors processed their data as follows. The immunoSEQ software was used for initial read processing, and the LymphoSeq R package was used for repertoire analyses. For each TRB dataset, clonality was calculated as 1 minus normalized Shannon entropy, and the Gini coefficient was computed as well. To infer phenotypes in unsorted samples, TRB sequences from sorted subsets of the recipient or donor were mapped onto the unsorted samples of the same recipient. TCRdb obtained this table from immuneACCESS and retained in-frame rearrangements with V and J assigned. These tables miss some clones; where compared with another copy, unresolved V genes account for less than half of the shortfall, and the remainder is unexplained. V and J calls and clone size follow that table, whereas D and trimming were derived from the DNA. This sample holds about 15,000 clones; almost 95% were observed only once. The ten biggest clones cover around 0.53% of the sample.

Trimming takes 6 bases from V and 1 base from J, and the germline ends sit 9 bases apart. CDR1 and CDR2 are drawn from the germline V gene (reference sequence): MNHNY, SVGAGI. The CDR3, cysteine through phenylalanine, is 13 amino acids long. The CDR3 DNA has 39 bases and is translated from base 1. Material: CD4+ T cells sorted from blood, obtained after allogeneic stem cell transplant with posttransplant cyclophosphamide. The clonotype originates from a male patient over 55 who received an allogeneic stem cell transplant from a related donor and was CMV-positive. After a transplant, the donor of the graft may account for some T cells. The chain links TRBV6-6 with TRBJ1-2; no D segment can be confidently identified. CDR3 sequence: CASSPGDNYGYTF. Here is the DNA: TGTGCCAGCAGCCCCGGAGATAACTATGGCTACACCTTC.